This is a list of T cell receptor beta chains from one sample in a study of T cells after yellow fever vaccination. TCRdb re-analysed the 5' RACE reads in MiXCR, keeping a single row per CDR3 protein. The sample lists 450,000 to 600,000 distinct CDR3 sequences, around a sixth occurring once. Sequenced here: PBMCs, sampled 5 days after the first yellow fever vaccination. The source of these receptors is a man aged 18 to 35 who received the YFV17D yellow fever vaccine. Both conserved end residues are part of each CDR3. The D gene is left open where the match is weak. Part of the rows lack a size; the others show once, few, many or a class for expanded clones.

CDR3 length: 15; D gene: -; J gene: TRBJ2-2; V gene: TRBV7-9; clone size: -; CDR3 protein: CASSLRLAGPGELFF; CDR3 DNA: TGTGCCAGCAGCTTACGGCTAGCTGGTCCCGGGGAGCTGTTTTTT
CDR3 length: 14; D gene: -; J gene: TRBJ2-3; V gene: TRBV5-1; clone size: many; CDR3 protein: CASSLLGTTDTQYF; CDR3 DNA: TGCGCCAGCAGCCTGCTAGGCACCACAGATACGCAGTATTTT
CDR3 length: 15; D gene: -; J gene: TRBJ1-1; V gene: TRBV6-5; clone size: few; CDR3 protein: CASSYLRAWNTEAFF; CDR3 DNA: TGTGCCAGCAGTTACCTTAGGGCCTGGAACACTGAAGCTTTCTTT
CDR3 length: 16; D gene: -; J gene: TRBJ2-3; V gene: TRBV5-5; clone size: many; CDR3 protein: CASSLGPAYKGDTQYF; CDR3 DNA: TGTGCCAGCAGCTTGGGTCCGGCGTACAAGGGAGATACGCAGTATTTT
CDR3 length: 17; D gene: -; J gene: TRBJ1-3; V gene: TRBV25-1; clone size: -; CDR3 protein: CASSEGARSSSGNTIYF; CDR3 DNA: TGTGCCAGCAGTGAAGGGGCCAGATCAAGCTCTGGAAACACCATATATTTT
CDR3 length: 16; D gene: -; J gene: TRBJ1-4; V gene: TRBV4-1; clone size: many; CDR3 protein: CASSQGRPGRGEKLFF; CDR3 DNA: TGCGCCAGCAGCCAAGGGAGACCCGGGCGGGGCGAAAAACTGTTTTTT
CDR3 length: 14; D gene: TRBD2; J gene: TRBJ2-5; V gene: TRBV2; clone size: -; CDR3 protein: CASSGRSLGETQYF; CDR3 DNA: TGTGCCAGCAGCGGGAGGAGCCTAGGGGAGACCCAGTACTTC
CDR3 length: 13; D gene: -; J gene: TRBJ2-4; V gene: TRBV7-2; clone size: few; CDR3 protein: CASSLGLPGIQYF; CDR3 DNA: TGTGCCAGCAGCTTAGGCCTGCCCGGCATTCAGTACTTC
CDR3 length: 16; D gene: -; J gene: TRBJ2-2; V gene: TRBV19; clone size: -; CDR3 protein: CASRISRDGNTGELFF; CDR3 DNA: TGTGCCAGTAGGATATCCCGGGACGGGAACACCGGGGAGCTGTTTTTT
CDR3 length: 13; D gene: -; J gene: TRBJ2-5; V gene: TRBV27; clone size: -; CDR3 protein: CASTQRAGETQYF; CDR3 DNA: TGTGCCAGCACCCAGAGGGCAGGGGAGACCCAGTACTTC
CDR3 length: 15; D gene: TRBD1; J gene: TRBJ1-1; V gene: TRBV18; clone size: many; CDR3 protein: CASSPLTGSYAEAFF; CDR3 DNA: TGTGCCAGCTCACCACTGACAGGGTCTTACGCTGAAGCTTTCTTT
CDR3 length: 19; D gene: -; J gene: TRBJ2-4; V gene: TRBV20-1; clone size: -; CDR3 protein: CSARPGGALWGRDKNIQYF; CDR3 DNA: TGCAGTGCTAGGCCTGGGGGCGCGCTGTGGGGGAGGGACAAAAACATTCAGTACTTC
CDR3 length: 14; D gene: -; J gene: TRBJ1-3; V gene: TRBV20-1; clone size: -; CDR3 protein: CSARRTTSGNTIYF; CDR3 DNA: TGCAGTGCTAGAAGGACGACTTCGGGAAACACCATATATTTT
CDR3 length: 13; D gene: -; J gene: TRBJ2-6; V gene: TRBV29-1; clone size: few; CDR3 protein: CSAARSGANVLTF; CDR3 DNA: TGCAGCGCCGCACGGTCTGGGGCCAACGTCCTGACTTTC
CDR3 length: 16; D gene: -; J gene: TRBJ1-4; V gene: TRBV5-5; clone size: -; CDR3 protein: CASSLGVTSTNEKLFF; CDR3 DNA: TGTGCCAGCAGCTTAGGCGTCACGTCAACTAATGAAAAACTGTTTTTT
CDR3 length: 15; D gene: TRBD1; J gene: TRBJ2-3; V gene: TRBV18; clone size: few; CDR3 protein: CASSPEQGVADTQYF; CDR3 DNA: TGTGCCAGCTCACCAGAACAGGGGGTCGCAGATACGCAGTATTTT
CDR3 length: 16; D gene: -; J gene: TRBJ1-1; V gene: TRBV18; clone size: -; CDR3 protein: CASSPDLFLGNTEAFF; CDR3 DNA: TGTGCCAGCTCACCGGACCTGTTTTTGGGGAACACTGAAGCTTTCTTT